These 19 T cell receptor beta chains share one sample of origin, sequenced in a study of blood T cell repertoires in COVID-19. Assay: immunoSEQ multiplex PCR; the TCRdb copy retains only in-frame clones and omits some. This sample has a few hundred thousand clones, with more than 80% found just once. The sample consisted of peripheral blood. Every receptor here comes from a woman of 80 years or more with acute or convalescent COVID-19.

V is TRBV29-1 and J is TRBJ2-7, with D perhaps TRBD2 (5 bases). The CDR3 totals 14 residues. With 7 bases removed from V and 2 bases from J, the gap between germline ends came to 18 bases. Per the germline V gene, CDR1 is SQVTM and CDR2 is ANQGSEA. CDR3 nucleotide sequence: TGCAGCGAAGAGGGCAGAGCCCCTGCCTACGAGCAGTACTTC. The encoded protein is CSEEGRAPAYEQYF.

This clone was observed a handful of times. V gene TRBV11-2 combines with J gene TRBJ2-3; D unclear. CDR3 length: 14 residues. The V end lost 5 bases, the J end lost 0 bases, and 9 bases lay between the germline ends. Germline assignment: CDR1 SGHAT and CDR2 FQNNGV. CDR3 sequence reads: CASSPQTSTDTQYF. In DNA form, the CDR3 reads TGTGCCAGCAGCCCTCAGACTAGCACAGATACGCAGTATTTT. Based on the CDR3 plus reference TRBV11-2 and TRBJ2-3, the full variable domain is EAGVAQSPRYKIIEKRQSVAFWCNPISGHATLYWYQQILGQGPKLLIQFQNNGVVDDSQLPKDRFSAERLKGVDSTLKIQPAKLEDSAVYLCASSPQTSTDTQYFGPGTRLTVL.

The chain joins TRBV29-1 to TRBJ2-7; 10 bases match TRBD1. The junction had 8 bases not matched to a gene; V was cut back by 0 bases and J by 6 bases. This CDR3 comprises 15 residues. CDR1 and CDR2 (germline): SQVTM, ANQGSEA. CDR3 in amino acids: CSVEDRRDRGGEQYF. The CDR3 nucleotides are TGCAGCGTTGAAGATCGTAGGGACAGGGGTGGCGAGCAGTACTTC.

This clone was detected ten times or more. The chain employs TRBV19 and TRBJ1-2, with TRBD1 matching over 8 bases. The V gene's germline CDR1 is LNHDA and CDR2 SQIVND (reference sequence). Trimming at V came to 6 bases and at J to 6 bases, leaving 6 bases not matched to a gene. CDR3 length: 13 amino acids. CDR3 residues: CASSVTGDDGYTF. The CDR3 nucleotides are TGTGCCAGTAGCGTGACAGGGGATGATGGCTACACCTTC. The full variable domain, rest sourced from reference TRBV19 and TRBJ1-2, is DGGITQSPKYLFRKEGQNVTLSCEQNLNHDAMYWYRQDPGQGLRLIYYSQIVNDFQKGDIAEGYSVSREKKESFPLTVTSAQKNPTAFYLCASSVTGDDGYTFGSGTRLTVV.

This chain uses TRBV6-1 with TRBJ1-2; 8 bases fit TRBD1. CDR1 and CDR2 from the germline V gene are MNHNS and SASEGT. The CDR3 is 13 amino acids. V shed 3 bases, J shed 8 bases, and the junction held 5 bases outside the gene matches. The CDR3 nucleotides read TGTGCCAGCAGTGATCAGGGGGCGAGAGGCTACACCTTC. This codes for CASSDQGARGYTF.

The chain uses TRBV30 and TRBJ1-2; a weak D match, TRBD1 (6 bases). V was clipped by 7 bases and J by 4 bases, with 16 bases between them. The CDR3 extends over 13 amino acids. CDR1 and CDR2 from the germline V gene are GTSNPN and SVGIG (reference sequence). The CDR3 region has the DNA TGTGCCTACTCACCCCAGGGGCGCTATGGCTACACCTTC. Amino acid sequence: CAYSPQGRYGYTF.

The rearrangement uses TRBV21-1 and TRBJ2-7; the table gives TRBD1 as D, unverified against the DNA. TRBV21-1 is flagged as a pseudogene. There are 18 residues in the CDR3. The CDR3 spells CASSLITPQQGVTYEQYF. CDR3 nucleotides: TGTGCCAGCAGCCTTATCACACCACAGCAGGGGGTCACCTACGAGCAGTACTTC.

V usage is TRBV7-2 and J usage is TRBJ2-7; D may be TRBD2 (5 bases). CDR1 and CDR2 from the germline V gene are SGHTA and FQGNSA. V lost 5 bases, J lost 2 bases, and 16 bases lay in between. CDR3 length: 15 amino acids. The CDR3 region is CASSRDGSGAYEQYF. For the CDR3, the DNA is TGTGCCAGCAGCCGGGATGGGTCCGGGGCCTACGAGCAGTACTTC.

V and J are TRBV30 and TRBJ1-4; 7 nucleotides match TRBD1. The CDR3 sequence is 15 residues long. Germline CDR1 and CDR2: GTSNPN and SVGIG (reference sequence). The junction had 5 bases not matched to a gene; V was cut back by 2 bases and J by 2 bases. The CDR3 DNA reads as TGTGCCTGGAGTCCCATGACAGGGACTAATGAAAAACTGTTTTTT. Amino acids: CAWSPMTGTNEKLFF.

The CDR3 is CASSLSGNSNQPQHF. CDR3 coding DNA: TGTGCCAGCAGCTTGAGCGGAAATAGCAATCAGCCCCAGCATTTT. The chain joins TRBV5-6 to TRBJ1-5; D gene uncertain. CDR1 and CDR2 from the germline V gene are SGHDT and YYEEEE. The CDR3 is made up of 15 amino acids. Deletions cut 1 base from V and 0 bases from J, with 8 bases between.

In DNA form, the CDR3 reads TGTGCCAGCAGCCAAGAATCAGTAAGCATTCAGTACTTC. This gives the protein CASSQESVSIQYF. The V gene is TRBV14, the J gene TRBJ2-4, with D hard to call. Germline CDR1 is SGHDN and CDR2 is FVKESK. Trimming removed 0 bases from V and 9 bases from J, with 9 bases in between. This CDR3 has 13 amino acids.

CDR3: CASSEFSQGNQPQHF. In DNA form, the CDR3 reads TGTGCCAGCAGTGAGTTTTCGCAGGGGAATCAGCCCCAGCATTTT. The rearrangement joins TRBV2 to TRBJ1-5; D might be TRBD1 (6 bases). With 3 bases removed from V and 4 bases from J, the gap between germline ends came to 13 bases. The CDR3 loop spans 15 amino acids. Looked up from germline, CDR1 is SNHLY and CDR2 is FYNNEI.

The V gene is TRBV12-3 or TRBV12-4, the J gene TRBJ1-1; a weak D match, TRBD1 (5 bases). The CDR3 is made up of 13 amino acids. V dropped 3 bases and J dropped 1 base, with 6 bases sitting between them. In DNA form, the CDR3 reads TGTGCCAGCAGTTTGGGGGGGAACACTGAAGCTTTCTTT. Protein: CASSLGGNTEAFF.

Written as DNA, the CDR3 is TGTGCCACCCGGGGACAGGGGGAGACCCAGTACTTC. This codes for CATRGQGETQYF. The chain has TRBV24-1 and TRBJ2-5, with TRBD1 identical over 10 bases. Per germline, CDR1 KGHDR and CDR2 SFDVKD. Germline trimming cut 9 bases from V and 5 bases from J; bases unmatched to any gene: 2. The CDR3 contains 12 residues.

The chain combines TRBV18 with TRBJ1-1, with 8 positions matching TRBD1. Germline V gives CDR1 KGHSH, CDR2 LQKENI. V gave up 3 bases and J gave up 9 bases; unmatched junction bases: 9. The CDR3 totals 14 residues. CDR3 protein: CASSPQGALVQAFF. The DNA for the CDR3 is TGTGCCAGCTCACCTCAGGGGGCATTGGTTCAAGCTTTCTTT.

This chain uses TRBV5-1 with TRBJ2-3, with TRBD1 as a possible D gene (6 bases). Trimming cost V 1 base and J 0 bases, with 12 bases left between them. Germline CDR1 SGHRS, CDR2 YFSETQ. The length of the CDR3 is 16 residues. The CDR3 protein is CASSLWTDASTDTQYF. Here the CDR3 DNA reads TGCGCCAGCAGCTTGTGGACAGACGCTAGCACAGATACGCAGTATTTT.

The V call is TRBV9, the J call TRBJ2-2; D not resolved. The CDR3 runs 14 residues. The germline V gene has CDR1 SGDLS and CDR2 YYNGEE. Trimming left V 0 bases short and J 2 bases short, with 5 bases between. DNA for the CDR3: TGTGCCAGCAGCGTAGGGCACAACACCGGGGAGCTGTTTTTT. As protein: CASSVGHNTGELFF. The full variable domain, with the rest looked up from reference TRBV9 and TRBJ2-2, is DSGVTQTPKHLITATGQRVTLRCSPRSGDLSVYWYQQSLDQGLQFLIQYYNGEERAKGNILERFSAQQFPDLHSELNLSSLELGDSALYFCASSVGHNTGELFFGEGSRLTVL.

For the CDR3, the DNA is TGTGCCAGCACCCTGACCGGGACAGGGAACGAAAAACTGTTTTTT. It codes for CASTLTGTGNEKLFF. This rearrangement joins TRBV6-6 to TRBJ1-4; 9 bases align to TRBD1. The CDR3 totals 15 residues. V shed 7 bases and J 8 bases; nucleotides not matched to a gene: 11. Germline V lookup: CDR1 MNHNY, CDR2 SVGAGI (reference sequence).

The V gene is TRBV10-2, the J gene TRBJ1-1; the D is unclear. This CDR3 contains 14 residues. Germline CDR1 and CDR2: WSHSY and SAAADI. V dropped 4 bases and J dropped 1 base, with 10 bases sitting between them. The CDR3 here is CASSGIGGNTEAFF. CDR3 DNA: TGCGCCAGCAGTGGGATTGGCGGGAACACTGAAGCTTTCTTT.